Shown below are 8 T cell receptor beta chains from a single sample sequenced in a study of metastatic and nonmetastatic thyroid tumors. TCRdb reprocessed the PCR reads via MiXCR. The repertoire has 20,000 or so clones, approximately 24% of them found once; the top ten carry about 7.4%. Patients underwent thyroid surgery, and none had received any treatment before it. The sample taken for sequencing was adjacent normal tissue. The source of these receptors is a female donor with papillary thyroid cancer or a benign thyroid nodule (not recorded which). Some clones in this sample may be carry-over from other donors' samples.

This clone occurred a few times. The V and J genes are TRBV5-1 and TRBJ2-3; 7 bases agree with TRBD2. CDR1 SGHRS and CDR2 YFSETQ come from the germline V gene. With 0 bases clipped from V and 0 bases from J, the junction kept 7 bases outside the gene matches. The CDR3 is 17 amino acids. The DNA for the CDR3 is TGCGCCAGCAGCTTGGGCACGGGGGGTGCTAGCACAGATACGCAGTATTTT. Protein product: CASSLGTGGASTDTQYF.

This clone has just a few counts. This sequence joins TRBV11-2 and TRBJ2-4; possibly TRBD1 for D (7 bases). CDR1 is SGHAT and CDR2 is FQNNGV in the germline V gene. Trimming removed 1 base at V and 7 bases at J, with 17 bases between. The CDR3 runs to 16 residues. The CDR3 is CASSLVGGAGGNIQYF. The CDR3, as DNA: TGTGCCAGCAGCTTAGTTGGAGGGGCAGGGGGGAACATTCAGTACTTC.

The J gene is TRBJ1-5, the V gene TRBV7-2, with D possibly being TRBD1 (6 bases). The germline V gene encodes CDR1 SGHTA and CDR2 FQGNSA. Trimming left V 4 bases short and J 3 bases short, with 13 bases between. The CDR3 consists of 15 residues. CDR3 protein: CASSSRTAANQPQHF. CDR3 sequence (DNA): TGTGCCAGCAGCTCCCGGACAGCAGCCAATCAGCCCCAGCATTTT. The full variable domain, completed using reference TRBV7-2 and TRBJ1-5, is GAGVSQSPSNKVTEKGKDVELRCDPISGHTALYWYRQSLGQGLEFLIYFQGNSAPDKSGLPSDRFSAERTGGSVSTLTIQRTQQEDSAVYLCASSSRTAANQPQHFGDGTRLSIL.

This clone was seen a handful of times. V usage is TRBV15 and J usage is TRBJ1-5; D call uncertain. Germline V gene lookup returns CDR1 LNHNV and CDR2 YYDKDF (reference sequence). The CDR3 spans 17 residues. V lost 4 bases and J lost 2, with 18 bases in between. The DNA of the CDR3 is TGTGCCACCAGCAAACAAAGACCTGTCCTGCGCAATCAGCCCCAGCATTTT. This codes for CATSKQRPVLRNQPQHF.

The sample holds one count of this clone. This chain connects TRBV11-3 to TRBJ1-2; no clear D. The CDR3 contains 14 residues. V dropped 5 bases and J dropped 2 bases, with 12 bases sitting between them. Germline lookup yields CDR1 SGHNT and CDR2 YENEEA. The CDR3 here is CASSAWTENYGYTF. The DNA of the CDR3 is TGTGCCAGCAGCGCGTGGACGGAGAACTATGGCTACACCTTC.

This clone occurred many times. The chain is built from TRBV20-1 and TRBJ2-1; 11 positions agree with TRBD2. Looked up from germline, CDR1 is DFQATT and CDR2 is SNEGSKA (reference sequence). This CDR3 contains 14 residues. V shed 5 bases and J 8 bases; nucleotides not matched to a gene: 8. CDR3 protein: CSAVSGRASDEQFF. The CDR3, as DNA: TGCAGTGCTGTTAGCGGGAGGGCCAGCGATGAGCAGTTCTTC.

By share, this clone counts as medium-sized. This chain joins TRBV6-5 and TRBJ1-1; D unclear. V shed 2 bases and J shed 5 bases, with 9 bases lying between them. The CDR3 totals 13 residues. The germline V gene has CDR1 MNHEY and CDR2 SVGAGI. CDR3 coding DNA: TGTGCCAGCAGTTACCGGGAAGGGACTGAAGCTTTCTTT. It is translated as CASSYREGTEAFF.

This chain uses TRBV4-1 with TRBJ2-7; 7 nucleotides agree with TRBD1. Germline CDR1 reads MGHRA; CDR2 reads YSYEKL. The CDR3 consists of 15 residues. Losses at the gene ends were 6 bases for V and 2 bases for J; bases not matched to a gene: 10. CDR3 coding DNA: TGCGCCAGCAGGGAAGGGGACAGAAGGACCTACGAGCAGTACTTC. Its translation: CASREGDRRTYEQYF.